These 30 T cell receptor beta chains were all obtained from the same sample, sequenced in a study of T cell clones after liver transplantation (dated by TCRdb to about 2019). Library preparation was by the immunoSEQ multiplex PCR assay. TCRdb re-hosts the immuneACCESS table, in-frame sequences only. Its copies lack some clones; in the studies checked, an unresolved V gene accounts for under half of them, and the cause for the rest is not known. The sample has approximately 71,000 clones on record, over 90% of them singletons. In total, the top ten clones hold 0.8% to 1% of the sample. This sample comprised CD4+ T cells from blood, obtained approximately 27 months after liver transplant. These receptor sequences come from a human patient who received a liver transplant. After a transplant, some of the T cells may come from the graft donor.

The CDR3 here is CASTQGANEKLFF. The DNA for the CDR3 is TGTGCCAGCACACAGGGGGCTAATGAAAAACTGTTTTTT. The gene calls are TRBV28 and TRBJ1-4; 8 bases are shared with TRBD1. Germline lookup yields CDR1 MDHEN and CDR2 SYDVKM. V shed 7 bases and J 3 bases; nucleotides not matched to a gene: 1. The CDR3 contains 13 residues.

The rearrangement joins TRBV6-1 to TRBJ2-2, with D tentatively TRBD2 (6 bases). Germline V gene data show CDR1 as MNHNS and CDR2 as SASEGT. The CDR3 contains 15 residues. V lost 4 bases and J 5 bases, leaving 14 bases between the germline ends. The CDR3 nucleotides read TGTGCCAGCAGTGCGGGAGAGATCCCGACCGGGGAGCTGTTTTTT. This sequence encodes CASSAGEIPTGELFF.

The chain employs TRBV9 and TRBJ2-4; 8 nucleotides match TRBD2. The J segment lost 0 bases and the V segment lost 1 base, leaving 0 bases of the junction unmatched. Germline CDR1 reads SGDLS; CDR2 reads YYNGEE. The CDR3 totals 15 residues. The CDR3 coding sequence is TGTGCCAGCAGCGTAAGCGGGGGAGCCAAAAACATTCAGTACTTC. Protein sequence: CASSVSGGAKNIQYF.

The V call is TRBV11-1, the J call TRBJ2-7; D is possibly TRBD1 or TRBD2 (6 bases each). The V end was cut by 5 bases, the J end by 9 bases, with 17 bases between. The CDR3 sequence is 13 residues long. Per germline, CDR1 SGHAT and CDR2 FQDESV (reference sequence). In nucleotides, the CDR3 is TGTGCCAGCAGCCGACTCGGGGGCGCTGGGCAGTACTTC. It yields the protein CASSRLGGAGQYF.

The chain couples TRBV7-2 to TRBJ1-1; D gene uncertain. The germline CDR1 and CDR2 sequences are SGHTA and FQGNSA. This CDR3 has 15 residues. Trimming removed 2 bases at V and 1 base at J, with 11 bases between. CDR3 loop: CASSLYGSGNTEAFF. CDR3 bases: TGTGCCAGCAGCTTATACGGCTCGGGGAACACTGAAGCTTTCTTT.

The chain recombines TRBV6-1 with TRBJ2-5, with D possibly being TRBD1 or TRBD2 (5 bases each). The CDR3 consists of 15 residues. CDR1 and CDR2 (germline): MNHNS, SASEGT. The V and J ends lost 4 bases and 2 bases respectively, with 14 bases between them. CDR3 residues: CASSVATVTQETQYF. DNA for the CDR3: TGTGCCAGCAGTGTAGCGACAGTAACTCAAGAGACCCAGTACTTC.

This sequence joins TRBV19 and TRBJ2-1, with D unresolved. The germline V gene encodes CDR1 LNHDA and CDR2 SQIVND (reference sequence). V lost 5 bases to trimming and J lost 0 bases, with 17 bases between them. The CDR3 sequence is 17 residues long. CDR3 nucleotides: TGTGCCAGTAGTCAATTTGCCCAGTCCGACTCCTACAATGAGCAGTTCTTC. It encodes CASSQFAQSDSYNEQFF.

The rearrangement links TRBV15 to TRBJ1-2; TRBD1 is a possible D gene (6 bases). Per the germline V gene, CDR1 is LNHNV and CDR2 is YYDKDF (reference sequence). Trimming pared 1 base from V and 1 base from J, leaving 13 bases between. The CDR3 loop spans 16 amino acids. The CDR3 here is CATSRGGGGGNYGYTF. CDR3 coding DNA: TGTGCCACCAGCAGAGGTGGAGGGGGTGGTAACTATGGCTACACCTTC.

The sample holds one count of this clone. The chain is built from TRBV28 and TRBJ2-7; D possibly corresponds to TRBD2 (5 bases). CDR3 length equals 11 residues. Germline lookup yields CDR1 MDHEN and CDR2 SYDVKM. V lost 5 bases and J 6 bases, leaving 8 bases between the germline ends. Written as DNA, the CDR3 is TGTGCCAGCAGTGGAGGCTTCGAGCAGTACTTC. It yields the protein CASSGGFEQYF.

J is TRBJ2-2 and V is TRBV6-5, with a weak D call TRBD2 (5 bases). Between the trimmed V and J ends, which lost 6 bases and 7 bases, there was a span of 18 bases. CDR3 length: 15 residues. Germline CDR1 and CDR2: MNHEY and SVGAGI. The CDR3 protein is CASSQPSKTDGELFF. DNA of the CDR3: TGTGCCAGCAGCCAGCCTAGCAAAACCGACGGGGAGCTGTTTTTT.

The chain uses TRBV11-3 and TRBJ1-4; a weak D match, TRBD1 (5 bases). CDR1 is SGHNT and CDR2 is YENEEA in the germline V gene. The V and J ends lost 5 bases and 0 bases respectively, with 10 bases between them. The CDR3 loop spans 15 amino acids. The CDR3 region has the DNA TGTGCCAGCAGCCGCGGGACTGCAACTAATGAAAAACTGTTTTTT. Amino acid sequence: CASSRGTATNEKLFF.

The rearrangement links TRBV19 to TRBJ1-2; no definite D call. The length of the CDR3 is 14 residues. Trimming left V 5 bases short and J 5 bases short, with 15 bases between. Germline loops: CDR1 LNHDA, CDR2 SQIVND (reference sequence). The chain's CDR3 is CASSLTGEEYGYTF. The CDR3 DNA follows: TGTGCCAGTAGTCTAACCGGAGAAGAGTATGGCTACACCTTC.

V usage is TRBV11-2 and J usage is TRBJ2-7; TRBD2 matches at 11 bases. The J segment lost 3 bases and the V segment lost 4 bases, leaving 8 bases of the junction unmatched. The V gene's germline CDR1 is SGHAT and CDR2 FQNNGV. The CDR3 runs to 16 residues. The CDR3 nucleotides read TGTGCCAGCAGCTCACACAGAACTAGCGGGAGCTACGAGCAGTACTTC. As protein: CASSSHRTSGSYEQYF.

The chain joins TRBV7-9 to TRBJ2-7, with a tentative D call TRBD1 (6 bases). CDR1 and CDR2 (germline): SEHNR, FQNEAQ (reference sequence). V was cut by 4 bases and J by 5 bases, with 15 bases left in between. This CDR3 comprises 14 residues. The CDR3 DNA follows: TGTGCCAGCAGCTCCCTGGGACATGACGACGAGCAGTACTTC. It yields the protein CASSSLGHDDEQYF.

CDR3 DNA: TGTGCCAGCAGCTTGGACGATTATCGGGACAGGGGAAACGAGCAGTACTTC. It encodes CASSLDDYRDRGNEQYF. The chain employs TRBV5-5 and TRBJ2-7, with 10 bases lining up with TRBD1. Germline V CDR1 and CDR2: SGHKS, YYEKEE (reference sequence). The CDR3 has 17 amino acids. V gave up 0 bases and J gave up 5 bases; unmatched junction bases: 11.

This clone was recorded once. This chain connects TRBV9 to TRBJ2-1; TRBD2 matches 8 bases. Germline V lookup: CDR1 SGDLS, CDR2 YYNGEE. V shed 4 bases, J shed 8 bases, and the junction held 17 bases outside the gene matches. There are 17 residues in the CDR3. The CDR3 loop reads CASSPRPEAGDKDEQFF. CDR3 DNA: TGTGCCAGCAGCCCCCGCCCCGAAGCGGGAGATAAGGATGAGCAGTTCTTC. The full variable domain, its missing parts supplied by reference TRBV9 and TRBJ2-1, is DSGVTQTPKHLITATGQRVTLRCSPRSGDLSVYWYQQSLDQGLQFLIQYYNGEERAKGNILERFSAQQFPDLHSELNLSSLELGDSALYFCASSPRPEAGDKDEQFFGPGTRLTVL.

V and J are TRBV5-1 and TRBJ1-4, with D unclear. The CDR3 extends over 14 amino acids. V gave up 1 base and J gave up 4 bases, with 8 bases separating them. Germline V gene sequence: CDR1 SGHRS, CDR2 YFSETQ. The CDR3 here is CASSLTPGNEKLFF. DNA for the CDR3: TGCGCCAGCAGCTTGACACCGGGTAATGAAAAACTGTTTTTT.

The chain carries TRBV9 and TRBJ2-7; D may be TRBD1 (6 bases). Germline lookup yields CDR1 SGDLS and CDR2 YYNGEE. The CDR3 is made up of 14 amino acids. V was pared by 4 bases and J by 1 base, with 12 bases between. CDR3 sequence: CASSPQQGSYEQYF. The CDR3 DNA sequence: TGTGCCAGCAGCCCCCAACAGGGATCCTACGAGCAGTACTTC.

This clone has a single count. The genes are TRBV19 and TRBJ2-1; 7 bases map to TRBD1. CDR1 is LNHDA, CDR2 SQIVND, per germline (reference sequence). The CDR3 has 17 amino acids. V lost 7 bases, J lost 6 bases, and 18 bases stayed unmatched. DNA of the CDR3: TGTGCCAGTACCTCCCGGGCCTCCACAGGGGCCTTCAATGAGCAGTTCTTC. Protein product: CASTSRASTGAFNEQFF.

This sequence joins TRBV10-2 and TRBJ2-5; perhaps D is TRBD1 or TRBD2 (7 bases each). The CDR3 contains 12 residues. CDR1 is WSHSY and CDR2 is SAAADI in the germline V gene. Trimming removed 5 bases at V and 13 bases at J, with 17 bases between. CDR3 loop: CASSLDREGRYF. As DNA, the CDR3 is TGCGCCAGCAGTCTTGACAGGGAGGGGAGGTACTTC.

The chain has TRBV29-1 and TRBJ2-7, with a possible D match to TRBD2 (5 bases). CDR3 length: 13 residues. The germline V gene has CDR1 SQVTM and CDR2 ANQGSEA. Deletions cut 4 bases from V and 3 bases from J, with 13 bases between. This chain's CDR3 is CSVVEGPYYEQYF. In nucleotides, the CDR3 is TGCAGCGTTGTCGAGGGTCCTTACTACGAGCAGTACTTC.

CDR3 region: CASSQELQGTGANVLTF. The CDR3, as DNA: TGCGCCAGCAGCCAAGAACTACAGGGGACTGGGGCCAACGTCCTGACTTTC. The chain recombines TRBV4-3 with TRBJ2-6; 7 nucleotides align to TRBD1. The CDR3 consists of 17 residues. After removal of 0 bases from V and 2 bases from J, the junction contained 4 bases not matched to a gene. From germline, CDR1 is LGHNA and CDR2 YSLEER.

The chain links TRBV21-1 to TRBJ1-2. TRBV21-1 has pseudogene status. This CDR3 region has 17 residues. CDR3 sequence: CASSPRRGSFGPNGYTF. The CDR3 bases are TGTGCCAGCAGCCCCCGCAGAGGAAGCTTCGGCCCGAATGGCTACACCTTC.

The gene calls are TRBV7-2 and TRBJ2-5; D may correspond to TRBD1 or TRBD2 (5 bases each). This CDR3 comprises 12 residues. Trimming took 3 bases from V and 4 from J, leaving 6 bases between them. CDR1 and CDR2 (germline): SGHTA, FQGNSA. The CDR3 DNA reads TGTGCCAGCAGCTTTGGGGGAGAGACCCAGTACTTC. This sequence encodes CASSFGGETQYF.

J is TRBJ2-7 and V is TRBV6-5; 10 nucleotides line up with TRBD1. Germline loops: CDR1 MNHEY, CDR2 SVGAGI. The V segment lost 8 bases and the J segment 5 bases; nucleotides outside the gene matches: 6. This CDR3 is built from 13 residues. The CDR3 DNA is TGTGCCAGCCGGGGACAGGGGAGGGACGAGCAGTACTTC. Its translation: CASRGQGRDEQYF.

The rearrangement links TRBV5-1 to TRBJ2-7; perhaps D is TRBD1 or TRBD2 (6 bases each). V shed 2 bases and J shed 7 bases, with 16 bases lying between them. CDR1 and CDR2 (germline): SGHRS, YFSETQ. The CDR3 runs 14 residues. CDR3 DNA: TGCGCCAGCAGCTTATTGGAAGGGGGAGGTGAGCAGTACTTC. Translated: CASSLLEGGGEQYF.

The genes are TRBV9 and TRBJ2-1; D possibly corresponds to TRBD2 (6 bases). Germline-derived CDR1 and CDR2 are SGDLS and YYNGEE. The CDR3 sequence is 18 residues long. Trimming took off 0 bases at V and 0 bases at J, with 16 bases between the two ends. Written as DNA, the CDR3 is TGTGCCAGCAGCGTAGGAATCTGGGGGGAACCCTCCTACAATGAGCAGTTCTTC. As protein: CASSVGIWGEPSYNEQFF. The full variable domain, completed using reference TRBV9 and TRBJ2-1, is DSGVTQTPKHLITATGQRVTLRCSPRSGDLSVYWYQQSLDQGLQFLIQYYNGEERAKGNILERFSAQQFPDLHSELNLSSLELGDSALYFCASSVGIWGEPSYNEQFFGPGTRLTVL.

This sequence joins TRBV7-8 and TRBJ2-7, with D possibly TRBD1 on 5 matching bases. V was cut by 5 bases and J by 5 bases, with 13 bases left in between. CDR1 is SGHVS and CDR2 is FQNEAQ in the germline V gene. The CDR3 totals 13 residues. CDR3 loop: CASSERQLDEQYF. CDR3 nucleotides: TGTGCCAGCAGCGAACGACAGCTGGACGAGCAGTACTTC.

The V and J genes are TRBV5-4 and TRBJ1-2, with TRBD1 matching over 11 bases. CDR1 is SGHNT, CDR2 YYREEE, per germline (reference sequence). V gave up 4 bases and J gave up 0 bases; unmatched junction bases: 11. The CDR3 spans 18 residues. CDR3 loop: CASSTYSGTGGANYGYTF. For the CDR3, the DNA is TGTGCCAGCAGCACTTACTCCGGGACAGGGGGGGCTAACTATGGCTACACCTTC.

The rearrangement uses TRBV25-1 and TRBJ2-1; 9 nucleotides align to TRBD2. CDR1 MGHDK and CDR2 SYGVNS come from the germline V gene. Trimming cost V 4 bases and J 9 bases; bases outside gene matches: 7. The CDR3 totals 14 residues. The DNA for the CDR3 is TGTGCCAGCAGTGTCCTAGCGGGGCGCGGTGAGCAGTTCTTC. Translation gives CASSVLAGRGEQFF.